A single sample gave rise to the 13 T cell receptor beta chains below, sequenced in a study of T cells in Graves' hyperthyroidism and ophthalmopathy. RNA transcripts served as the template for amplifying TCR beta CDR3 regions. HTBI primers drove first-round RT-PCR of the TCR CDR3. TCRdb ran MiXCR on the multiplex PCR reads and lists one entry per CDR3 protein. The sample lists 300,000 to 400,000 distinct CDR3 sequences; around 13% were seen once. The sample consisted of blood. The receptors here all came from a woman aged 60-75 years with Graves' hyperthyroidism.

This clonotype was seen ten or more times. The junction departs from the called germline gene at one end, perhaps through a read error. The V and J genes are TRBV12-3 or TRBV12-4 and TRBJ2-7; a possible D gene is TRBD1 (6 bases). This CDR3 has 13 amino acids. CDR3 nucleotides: TGTGCCAGCAGTTTAGACAGGGCTCAGCAGCCGCACTTC. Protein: CASSLDRAQQPHF.

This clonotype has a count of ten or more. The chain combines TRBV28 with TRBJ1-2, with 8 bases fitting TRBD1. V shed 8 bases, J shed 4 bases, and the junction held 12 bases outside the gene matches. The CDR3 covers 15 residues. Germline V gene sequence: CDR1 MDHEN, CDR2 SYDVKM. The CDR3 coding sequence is TGTGCCAGCCGGACAGGGCCGGGGGTAGGCTATGGCTACACCTTC. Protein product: CASRTGPGVGYGYTF.

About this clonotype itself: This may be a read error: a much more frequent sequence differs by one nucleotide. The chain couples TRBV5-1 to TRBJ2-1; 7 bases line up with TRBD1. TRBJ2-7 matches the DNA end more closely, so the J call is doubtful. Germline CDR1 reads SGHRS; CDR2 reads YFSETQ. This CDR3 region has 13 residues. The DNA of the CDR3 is TGCGCCAGCAGCACCGGGACAGCCGATGAGCAGTACTTC. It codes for CASSTGTADEQYF.

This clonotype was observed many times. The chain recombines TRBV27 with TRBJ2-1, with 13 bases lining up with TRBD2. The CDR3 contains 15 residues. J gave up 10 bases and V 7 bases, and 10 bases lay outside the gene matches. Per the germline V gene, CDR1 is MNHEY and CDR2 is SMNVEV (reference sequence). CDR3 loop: CASKGGLAGVGEQFF. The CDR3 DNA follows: TGTGCCAGCAAGGGCGGACTAGCGGGAGTTGGGGAGCAGTTCTTC.

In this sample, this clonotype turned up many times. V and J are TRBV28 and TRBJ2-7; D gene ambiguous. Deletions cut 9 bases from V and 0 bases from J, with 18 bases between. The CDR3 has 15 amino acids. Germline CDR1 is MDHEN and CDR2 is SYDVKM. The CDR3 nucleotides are TGTGCCAGTTGGGGTCCCGATCCGAGCTCCTACGAGCAGTACTTC. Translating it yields CASWGPDPSSYEQYF.

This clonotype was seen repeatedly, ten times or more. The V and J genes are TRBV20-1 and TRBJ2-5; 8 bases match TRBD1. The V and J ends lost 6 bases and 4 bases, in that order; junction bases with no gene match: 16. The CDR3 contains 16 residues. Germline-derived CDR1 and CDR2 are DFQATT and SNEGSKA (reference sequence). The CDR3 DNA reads TGCAGTGCCAACGACCCCGAGGACAGGGAGGCAGAGACCCAGTACTTC. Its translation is CSANDPEDREAETQYF.

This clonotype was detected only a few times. The CDR3 sequence is CSARTTGASYNEQFF. CDR3 in DNA: TGCAGTGCTAGGACCACAGGGGCCTCCTACAATGAGCAGTTCTTC. The gene calls are TRBV20-1 and TRBJ2-1; 7 bases are shared with TRBD1. The CDR3 spans 15 residues. Germline V lookup: CDR1 DFQATT, CDR2 SNEGSKA (reference sequence). The ends lost 3 bases at V and 0 bases at J; junction bases unmatched: 5.

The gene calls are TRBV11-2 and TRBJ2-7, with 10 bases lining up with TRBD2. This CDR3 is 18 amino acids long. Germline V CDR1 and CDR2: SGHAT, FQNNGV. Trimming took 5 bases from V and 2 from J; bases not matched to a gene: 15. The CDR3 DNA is TGTGCCAGCAGCCCCCCGTTCGTGAAAGCGGGAGGGGCCTACGAGCAGTACTTC. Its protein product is CASSPPFVKAGGAYEQYF.

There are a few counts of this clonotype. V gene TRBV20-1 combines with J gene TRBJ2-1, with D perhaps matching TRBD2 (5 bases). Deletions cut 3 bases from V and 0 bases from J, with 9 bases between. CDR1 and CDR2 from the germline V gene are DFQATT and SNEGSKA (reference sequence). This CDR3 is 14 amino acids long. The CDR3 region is CSASGESSYNEQFF. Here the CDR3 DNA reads TGCAGTGCTAGCGGGGAATCCTCCTACAATGAGCAGTTCTTC.

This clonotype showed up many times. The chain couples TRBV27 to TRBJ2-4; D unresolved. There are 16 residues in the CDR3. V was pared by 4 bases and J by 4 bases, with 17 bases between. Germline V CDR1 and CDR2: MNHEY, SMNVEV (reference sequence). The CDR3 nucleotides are TGTGCCAGCAGTTCGGATAAGGGCCCCCTAAAAAACATTCAGTACTTC. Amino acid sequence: CASSSDKGPLKNIQYF.

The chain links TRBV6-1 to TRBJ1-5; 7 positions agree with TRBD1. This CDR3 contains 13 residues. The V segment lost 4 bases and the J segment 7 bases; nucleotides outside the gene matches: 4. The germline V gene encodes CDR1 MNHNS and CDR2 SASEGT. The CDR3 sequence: CASSGDRRQPQHF. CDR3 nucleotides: TGTGCCAGCAGTGGGGACAGACGACAGCCCCAGCATTTT.

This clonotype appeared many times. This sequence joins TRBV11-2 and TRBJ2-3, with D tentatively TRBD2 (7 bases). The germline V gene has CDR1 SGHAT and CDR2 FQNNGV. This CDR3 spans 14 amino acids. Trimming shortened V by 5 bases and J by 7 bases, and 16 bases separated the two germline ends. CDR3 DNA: TGTGCCAGCAGCCCAACGGGGGGCGAACATACGCAGTATTTT. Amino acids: CASSPTGGEHTQYF.

This CDR3 reads CASSDFSSYEQYF. For the CDR3, the DNA is TGTGCCAGCAGTGATTTCTCCTCCTACGAGCAGTACTTC. The chain joins TRBV25-1 to TRBJ2-7; D unclear. V shed 3 bases and J shed 0 bases, with 6 bases lying between them. CDR1 and CDR2 (germline): MGHDK, SYGVNS. The CDR3 has 13 residues.